One and the same sample provided the 23 T cell receptor delta chains below, sequenced in a study of gamma-delta T cells after stem cell transplantation (dated by TCRdb to between 2015 and 2016). Libraries were prepared through RT-PCR. For sequencing, an Illumina MiSeq was employed. Clones were re-identified by TCRdb from the public reads with CATT, and rows with the same DNA were merged. This sample holds some 1,700 delta-chain clones; 4.5% to 5.5% were observed only once. The leading ten clones occupy over 50% of the sample. Sequencing was carried out using gamma-delta T cells. These receptors all come from a human donor. It is not recorded whose cells these are; they may come from a transplant donor.

This clone has a handful of counts. A far larger clone lies a single base away; this is likely a read error. Other DNA sequences in the sample encode the same CDR3. The chain joins TRDV2 to TRDJ1; 10 bases fit TRDD3. This CDR3 region has 17 residues. Germline V gives CDR1 GEAIGNYY, CDR2 EKD. Here the CDR3 DNA reads TGTGCCTGCGACACCTTACTGGGGGATCAGTACACCGATAAACTCATCTTT. Protein: CACDTLLGDQYTDKLIF.

In the case of this clone: It differs at one base from a far larger clone, so likely a read error. The CDR3 bases are TGTGCCTGTGACATTCTGGGGGGTACCGATAAACTCATCTTT. It is translated as CACDILGGTDKLIF. The V gene is TRDV2, the J gene TRDJ1; TRDD3 agrees at 7 bases. This CDR3 contains 14 residues. Per germline, CDR1 GEAIGNYY and CDR2 EKD. V dropped 2 bases and J dropped 2; count of bases not matched to a gene: 4.

Judged by abundance, this clone is medium-sized (0.01 to 0.1%). J is TRDJ3 and V is TRDV2, with 13 bases matching TRDD3. Germline V gene lookup returns CDR1 GEAIGNYY and CDR2 EKD. Trimming took 0 bases from V and 0 from J; bases not matched to a gene: 13. The CDR3 loop spans 23 amino acids. CDR3 residues: CACDTVRTGGYAQGSWDTRQMFF. The CDR3 region has the DNA TGTGCCTGTGACACCGTAAGGACTGGGGGATACGCGCAGGGCTCCTGGGACACCCGACAGATGTTTTTC.

This clone is large within its sample. CDR3 protein: CACDALLGDTELFF. The CDR3, as DNA: TGTGCCTGTGACGCCTTACTGGGGGATACGGAACTCTTCTTT. The genes are TRDV2 and TRDJ2; TRDD3 matches at 13 bases. CDR1 and CDR2 (germline): GEAIGNYY, EKD. V lost 3 bases, J lost 12 bases, and 6 bases stayed unmatched. The CDR3 spans 14 residues.

A few counts support this clone. The likely explanation is a read error, given a far larger clone one base away. At the DNA level, this CDR3 is encoded by other sequences in the same sample as well. CDR3 amino acids: CACDSVLGIPRSWDTRQMFF. The CDR3 bases are TGTGCCTGTGACTCGGTACTGGGCATCCCTCGATCCTGGGACACCCGACAGATGTTTTTC. This chain links TRDV2 with TRDJ3, with D possibly being TRDD3 (6 bases). This CDR3 has 20 residues. V was clipped by 3 bases and J by 1 base, with 21 bases between them. Per the germline V gene, CDR1 is GEAIGNYY and CDR2 is EKD.

This clone was observed a handful of times. TCRdb lists the protein of a much larger clone for this DNA, which differs at residue 14, so this is likely a read error; the protein given here is translated from the DNA itself. The rearrangement links TRDV2 to TRDJ1, with 10 bases that match TRDD3. The junction had 17 bases not matched to a gene; V was cut back by 1 base and J by 13 bases. The CDR3 length is 16 residues. Germline-derived CDR1 and CDR2 are GEAIGNYY and EKD. The CDR3 DNA sequence: TGTGCCTGTGACACAGTTGGGGGGGATACGCGGTTACAGCACATCTTT. This gives the protein CACDTVGGDTRLQHIF.

There are a few counts of this clone. A much larger clone lies a single base off, so this may be a read error. The CDR3 region has the DNA TGTGCCTGTGACACCGTTTCGGTGGGGGATACGCAAATTTACACCGCTAAACTCATCTTT. Its protein product is CACDTVSVGDTQIYTAKLIF. The chain links TRDV2 to TRDJ1, with 11 bases that match TRDD3. The CDR3 covers 20 residues. Germline V CDR1 and CDR2: GEAIGNYY, EKD.

Turning to this clone: The protein TCRdb gives is from a much larger clone and does not agree with this DNA's translation at residue 11, likely a read error; the protein shown here comes from the DNA. The CDR3 nucleotides are TGTGCCTGTGACTTACTGGGGGATACGGAGGCCGATAAACTCATCTTT. This translates into CACDLLGDTEADKLIF. This sequence joins TRDV2 and TRDJ1; 13 bases match TRDD3. Germline CDR1 and CDR2: GEAIGNYY and EKD. The CDR3 length is 16 residues. Unmatched junction bases numbered 6, after V lost 3 bases and J lost 3 bases.

To note about this clone: The sample holds other DNA sequences that translate to the same CDR3. The CDR3 nucleotides are TGTGCCTGTGACACGGCAGGAAGAAATAGGTACACCGATAAACTCATCTTT. It yields the protein CACDTAGRNRYTDKLIF. The chain couples TRDV2 to TRDJ1; 7 nucleotides line up with TRDD1. The J gene comes from matching the DNA to germline here; TCRdb lacks it. Germline-derived CDR1 and CDR2 are GEAIGNYY and EKD. V was clipped by 1 base and J by 0 bases; unmatched bases: 10. CDR3 size: 17 residues.

This clone is termed medium-sized. CDR3 residues: CACDTVRGRDHTDTDKLIF. DNA for the CDR3: TGTGCCTGTGACACCGTTAGGGGGAGGGATCACACCGACACCGATAAACTCATCTTT. This chain joins TRDV2 and TRDJ1; D perhaps matches TRDD3 (6 bases). Germline V gene data show CDR1 as GEAIGNYY and CDR2 as EKD. Trimming stripped 0 bases from V and 0 bases from J, with 22 bases between. The CDR3 consists of 19 residues.

This clone was detected a few times. V is TRDV2 and J is TRDJ1, with 12 positions matching TRDD3. The CDR3 runs 18 residues. CDR1 and CDR2 (germline): GEAIGNYY, EKD. Losses at the gene ends were 3 bases for V and 9 bases for J; bases not matched to a gene: 19. CDR3 sequence reads: CACDSLLGDTSSADQLIF. In DNA, the CDR3 is TGTGCCTGTGACTCCCTCCTGGGGGATACGAGTTCGGCAGATCAACTCATCTTT.

About this clone itself: The protein given by TCRdb reflects a much larger clone and differs at residue 5 from this DNA's translation, likely from a read error; the protein shown is the DNA's translation. J is TRDJ1 and V is TRDV2; D is unclear. The V end lost 3 bases, the J end lost 0 bases, and 16 bases lay between the germline ends. The CDR3 is 16 amino acids. In germline, CDR1 is GEAIGNYY, CDR2 EKD. CDR3 sequence: CACDAVGTPYTDKLIF. The DNA of the CDR3 is TGTGCCTGTGACGCCGTTGGGACCCCGTACACCGATAAACTCATCTTT.

Details on this clone: This DNA translates differently at residue 9 from the TCRdb protein, which is that of a much larger clone; a read error is likely, and the protein shown is the DNA's own translation. The chain couples TRDV2 to TRDJ1; D is unclear. V was trimmed by 3 bases and J by 0 bases, leaving 19 bases between them. Germline V gene sequence: CDR1 GEAIGNYY, CDR2 EKD. The CDR3 extends over 17 amino acids. The CDR3 reads CACDPLGGRSYTDKLIF. As DNA, the CDR3 is TGTGCCTGTGACCCCCTTGGTGGGAGATCATACACCGATAAACTCATCTTT.

Of note for this clone: A far larger clone differs by one base, so this is likely a read error. No V gene was called, though TRDJ1 was called as the J gene; TRDD3 reflects the table's D call only, with no check against the DNA. This CDR3 contains 24 residues. This CDR3 reads CACHTLLNFATATATGLYTDKLIF. The CDR3 coding sequence is TGTGCCTGTCACACCCTCCTAAATTTCGCTACCGCAACTGCTACGGGGTTGTACACCGATAAACTCATCTTT.

As to this clone: TCRdb's protein for this DNA is that of a much larger clone and differs from the translation at residue 5, likely a read error; the protein shown is the DNA translation. The rearrangement joins TRDV2 to TRDJ1, with D perhaps TRDD1 (6 bases). Trimming took 3 bases from V and 0 from J, leaving 19 bases between them. Germline V lookup: CDR1 GEAIGNYY, CDR2 EKD. The CDR3 is 17 amino acids. The DNA of the CDR3 is TGTGCCTGTGACGCGGCAGGACTAAATAGGTACACCGATAAACTCATCTTT. Its translation: CACDAAGLNRYTDKLIF.

On this clone: This DNA translates differently at residue 15 from the TCRdb protein, which is that of a much larger clone; a read error is likely, and the protein shown is the DNA's own translation. This chain connects TRDV2 to TRDJ1; 12 bases match TRDD3. Germline CDR1 reads GEAIGNYY; CDR2 reads EKD. The CDR3 is 21 residues long. Trimming removed 4 bases from V and 0 bases from J; junction bases left unmatched: 20. CDR3 amino acids: CACEAITGGYPDPGHTDKLIF. The CDR3 region has the DNA TGTGCCTGTGAAGCCATTACTGGGGGATACCCCGATCCGGGTCACACCGATAAACTCATCTTT.

With respect to this clone: The protein given by TCRdb reflects a much larger clone and differs at residue 5 from this DNA's translation, likely from a read error; the protein shown is the DNA's translation. The V call is TRDV2, the J call TRDJ1; 8 bases map to TRDD3. Trimming removed 2 bases from V and 1 base from J; junction bases left unmatched: 8. The CDR3 consists of 16 residues. CDR1 is GEAIGNYY, CDR2 EKD, per germline. For the CDR3, the DNA is TGTGCCTGTGACATCCTGGGGGACCCTTTCACCGATAAACTCATCTTT. Encoded protein: CACDILGDPFTDKLIF.

By sample share, this clone is medium-sized. The chain combines TRDV1 with TRDJ1, with D possibly being TRDD3 (5 bases). Germline V gives CDR1 TSWWSYY, CDR2 QGS. V was cut by 0 bases and J by 0 bases, with 29 bases left in between. The CDR3 has 22 residues. The CDR3 DNA reads as TGTGCTCTTGGGGAACTAGTTTATTTGCCCTCCGGGGGTATTCGGTACACCGATAAACTCATCTTT. Its protein product is CALGELVYLPSGGIRYTDKLIF.

Sample share makes this clone medium-sized (0.01 to 0.1%). The chain carries TRDV2 and TRDJ1, with D unclear. V was pared by 0 bases and J by 0 bases, with 7 bases between. The CDR3 contains 14 residues. Germline V gene data show CDR1 as GEAIGNYY and CDR2 as EKD. For the CDR3, the DNA is TGTGCCTGTGACACCATCGGGGACACCGATAAACTCATCTTT. This codes for CACDTIGDTDKLIF.

Regarding this clone: It differs at one base from a far larger clone, so likely a read error. Other DNA sequences in this sample translate to the same CDR3. The chain is built from TRDV2 and TRDJ1; TRDD3 agrees at 8 bases. The CDR3 spans 17 residues. Per germline, CDR1 GEAIGNYY and CDR2 EKD. Trimming at V came to 0 bases and at J to 0 bases, leaving 8 bases not matched to a gene. The CDR3 region is CACDTLRTGGYTDKLIF. CDR3 DNA: TGTGCCTGTGACACCCTACGGACTGGGGGGTACACCGATAAACTCATCTTT.

This clone was seen more than once but under ten times. The junction does not match germline at one end; this may be a read error. At the DNA level, this CDR3 is encoded by other sequences in the same sample as well. CDR3 sequence: CACDTGGMYSCYTLQMFF. In DNA form, the CDR3 reads TGTGCCTGTGACACCGGAGGGATGTACTCCTGTTACACCCTACAGATGTTTTTC. V usage is TRDV2 and J usage is TRDJ3; a weak D match, TRDD3 (5 bases). The length of the CDR3 is 18 residues. CDR1 is GEAIGNYY and CDR2 is EKD in the germline V gene.

Relative to its sample, this clone is medium-sized (0.01 to 0.1%). The gene calls are TRDV2 and TRDJ1; TRDD3 aligns across 11 bases. V lost 4 bases to trimming and J lost 4 bases; unmatched junction nucleotides: 25. In germline, CDR1 is GEAIGNYY, CDR2 EKD. The CDR3 has 21 residues. CDR3 residues: CACEQISTGGYSTGYRDKLIF. Written as DNA, the CDR3 is TGTGCCTGTGAGCAAATTAGTACTGGGGGATATTCGACCGGGTATCGCGATAAACTCATCTTT.

This clone was detected a few times. A read error may explain this, as a much larger clone is one base away. The J gene is TRDJ1, the V gene TRDV2; TRDD3 matches 7 bases. The J gene comes from matching the DNA to germline here; TCRdb lacks it. CDR1 is GEAIGNYY and CDR2 is EKD in the germline V gene. The CDR3 runs 14 residues. The J segment lost 2 bases and the V segment lost 6 bases, leaving 8 bases of the junction unmatched. CDR3 bases: TGTGCCTGTAACGCGGTGGGGGAGACCGATAAACTCATCTTT. It is translated as CACNAVGETDKLIF.